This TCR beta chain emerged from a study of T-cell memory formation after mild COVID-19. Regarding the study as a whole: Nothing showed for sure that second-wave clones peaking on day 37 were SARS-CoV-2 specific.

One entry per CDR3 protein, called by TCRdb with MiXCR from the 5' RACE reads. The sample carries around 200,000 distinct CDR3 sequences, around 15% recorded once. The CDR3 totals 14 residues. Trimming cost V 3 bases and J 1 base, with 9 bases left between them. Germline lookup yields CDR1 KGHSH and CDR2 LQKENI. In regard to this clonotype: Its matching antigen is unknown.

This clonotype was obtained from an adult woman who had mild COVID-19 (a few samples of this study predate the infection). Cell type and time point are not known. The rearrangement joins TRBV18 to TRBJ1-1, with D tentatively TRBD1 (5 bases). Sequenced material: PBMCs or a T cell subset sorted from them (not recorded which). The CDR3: CASSPVGGNTEAFF. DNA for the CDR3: TGTGCCAGCTCACCCGTGGGGGGGAACACTGAAGCTTTCTTT.